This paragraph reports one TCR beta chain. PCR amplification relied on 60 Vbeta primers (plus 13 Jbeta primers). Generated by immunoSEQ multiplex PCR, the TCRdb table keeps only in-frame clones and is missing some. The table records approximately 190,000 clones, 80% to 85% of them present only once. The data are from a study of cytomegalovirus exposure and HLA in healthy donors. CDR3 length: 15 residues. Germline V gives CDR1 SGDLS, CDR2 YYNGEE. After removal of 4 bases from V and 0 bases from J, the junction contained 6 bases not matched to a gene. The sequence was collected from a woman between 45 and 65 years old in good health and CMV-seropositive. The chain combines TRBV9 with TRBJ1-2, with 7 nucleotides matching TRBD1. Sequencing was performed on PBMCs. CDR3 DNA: TGTGCCAGCAGCCCCAGGGGGGCGGCTAACTATGGCTACACCTTC. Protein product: CASSPRGAANYGYTF.